This T cell receptor (beta chain) was captured by sequencing in a study of cytomegalovirus exposure and HLA in healthy donors. General study findings and limits: Some V segments, TRBV6-2 and TRBV6-3 among them, were indistinguishable and were therefore excluded.

Amplification used 60 Vbeta primers and 13 Jbeta primers. The repertoire was sequenced with immunoSEQ multiplex PCR; TCRdb's copy has only in-frame clones and lacks some. The table includes 100,000 to 150,000 clones, roughly 9.6% detected once. Trimming stripped 3 bases from V and 0 bases from J, with 11 bases between. Germline V gene lookup returns CDR1 SNHLY and CDR2 FYNNEI. The length of the CDR3 is 16 residues. A word on this clone: Its antigen is unidentified.

The sequence derives from a woman aged 40 to 50 in good health and CMV-seropositive. Source material: PBMCs. The chain carries TRBV2 and TRBJ2-2; D uncertain. CDR3 sequence: CASSELGFANTGELFF. As DNA, the CDR3 is TGTGCCAGCAGTGAGTTGGGCTTCGCGAACACCGGGGAGCTGTTTTTT.